The rows below give T cell receptor beta chains drawn from one sample of a study of patients and donors after allogeneic stem cell transplantation. TCRdb re-called the RT-PCR reads through MiXCR, storing one row per CDR3 protein. Among around 29,000 distinct CDR3 sequences listed, about 37% were seen once. What was sequenced was blood, either unsorted or a sorted T cell fraction (not recorded which). The receptors were sampled from a human donor who was either an allogeneic HSCT recipient or a stem cell or donor lymphocyte infusion donor (not recorded which). It is not recorded whose cells these are; they may come from a transplant donor. Both conserved end residues are trimmed from each CDR3. Each record gives: V gene, J gene, clone size, CDR3 protein. Size is stated for part of the rows, as once, few or many counts, or as a class when the clone is expanded.

TRBV20-1	TRBJ1-5	NA	SARFPGADQPQH
TRBV5-1	TRBJ1-3	few	ASSLAGSLSGNTIY
TRBV11-2	TRBJ2-1	NA	ASSTLPRTFEQF
TRBV29-1	TRBJ1-2	few	SVATGAIYGYT
TRBV5-1	TRBJ1-2	NA	ASSSIPGQGHGYT
TRBV10-3	TRBJ2-4	NA	AISVVWADSKNIQY
TRBV7-3	TRBJ2-1	NA	ASSQTGFDNEQF
TRBV4-3	TRBJ1-2	few	ASSPEQGALRGYT
TRBV19	TRBJ2-5	NA	ASSMKQKETQY
TRBV20-1	TRBJ1-2	NA	SAREPTKGNYGYT
TRBV2	TRBJ2-1	NA	ASTTGAQNEQF
TRBV12-3/TRBV12-4	TRBJ1-2	few	ASSPWGYGYT
TRBV5-1	TRBJ1-1	NA	ASSLRRPNTEAF
TRBV25-1	TRBJ1-6	NA	ASTQSRGRRSSPLH
TRBV7-6	TRBJ2-3	NA	ASSLRLAGVFTDTQY
TRBV20-1	TRBJ2-3	NA	SASRGPSTDTQY
TRBV7-3	TRBJ1-1	NA	ASSLSRGAEAF
TRBV3-1	TRBJ2-2	once	ASSQDSDRPNTGELF
TRBV19	TRBJ2-3	NA	ASSTASGSGVLIDTQY
TRBV3-1	TRBJ2-7	NA	ASSQDGTSSSYEQY
TRBV5-8	TRBJ1-2	NA	ASSPDGGADYGYT
TRBV4-3	TRBJ1-2	NA	ASSQEMGQPGGYGYT
TRBV10-3	TRBJ1-1	NA	AIRGDRDGGAF
TRBV5-8	TRBJ2-5	NA	ASSLWLSETQY
TRBV12-3/TRBV12-4	TRBJ1-1	NA	ASSLRQKNTEAF
TRBV4-3	TRBJ1-2	few	ASSQAGGSYGYT
TRBV12-3/TRBV12-4	TRBJ1-4	few	AIGGAYEKLF
TRBV5-1	TRBJ2-7	NA	ASSPRGAGPQQQY
TRBV15	TRBJ1-2	many	ATSRDGGDSRIFYGYT
TRBV24-1	TRBJ1-2	NA	ATSEPGSYGYT
TRBV29-1	TRBJ1-1	NA	SVELADRANTEAF
TRBV2	TRBJ2-1	NA	ASSETANEQF
TRBV5-1	TRBJ2-3	NA	ASSFPQGMGTDTQY
TRBV7-2	TRBJ1-5	many	ASSTDRDQPQH
TRBV14	TRBJ2-3	NA	ASSPSRASGRGVTQY
TRBV6-2/TRBV6-3	TRBJ2-5	NA	ASTTGEEETQY
TRBV5-1	TRBJ1-1	many	ASSLEAQGYTEAF
TRBV7-2	TRBJ2-3	NA	ASSLESLKRGDTQY
TRBV7-2	TRBJ2-5	many	ASSLVVADQETQY
TRBV7-2	TRBJ2-3	few	ASSLARTSGVADTQY